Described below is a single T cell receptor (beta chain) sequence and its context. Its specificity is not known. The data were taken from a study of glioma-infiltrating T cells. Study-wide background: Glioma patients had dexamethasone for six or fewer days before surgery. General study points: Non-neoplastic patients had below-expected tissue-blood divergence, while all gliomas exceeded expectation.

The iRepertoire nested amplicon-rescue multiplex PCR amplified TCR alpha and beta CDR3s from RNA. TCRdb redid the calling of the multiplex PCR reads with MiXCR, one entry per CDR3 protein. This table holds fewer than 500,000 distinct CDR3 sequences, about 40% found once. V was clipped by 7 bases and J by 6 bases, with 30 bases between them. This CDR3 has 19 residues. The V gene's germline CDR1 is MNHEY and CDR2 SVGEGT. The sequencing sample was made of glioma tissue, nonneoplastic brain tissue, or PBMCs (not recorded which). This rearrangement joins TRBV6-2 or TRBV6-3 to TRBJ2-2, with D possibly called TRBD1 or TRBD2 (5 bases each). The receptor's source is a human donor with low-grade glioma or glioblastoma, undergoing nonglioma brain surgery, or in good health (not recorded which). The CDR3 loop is CASTHPGIHWGPRAGELFF. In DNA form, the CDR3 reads TGTGCCAGCACCCACCCCGGGATCCACTGGGGCCCCCGGGCCGGGGAGCTGTTTTTT.